This TCR beta chain was captured in a study of cytomegalovirus exposure and HLA in healthy donors. Whole-study results and caveats: Earlier analysis found most TCR beta V segments productive about 87% or about 30% of the time. In the analysis, some V segments, TRBV6-2 and TRBV6-3 included, were excluded as indistinguishable. In a later analysis, at a false discovery rate of 0.05, approximately 16,000 TCR beta sequences were associated with HLA alleles. In vitro checks showed that a few CMV-associated chains really do target CMV antigens.

The CDR3 consists of 17 residues. The V segment lost 5 bases and the J segment 4 bases; nucleotides outside the gene matches: 12. Germline values: CDR1 SGHNT, CDR2 YENEEA. PCR was performed using 60 Vbeta and 13 Jbeta primers. Assay used: immunoSEQ multiplex PCR; TCRdb lists only in-frame clones, some missing. In the table there are approximately 220,000 clones, roughly 75% of which are singletons. This clone was picked up one time. Its target is unknown. This TCR derives from a woman aged 25 to 39 in good health and CMV-seronegative. Sequencing was performed on PBMCs. This rearrangement joins TRBV11-3 to TRBJ1-4; 8 nucleotides match TRBD1. In DNA form, the CDR3 reads TGTGCCAGCAGCGGGGACAGGAGTAAAGGTCTTAATGAAAAACTGTTTTTT. Its translation is CASSGDRSKGLNEKLFF.